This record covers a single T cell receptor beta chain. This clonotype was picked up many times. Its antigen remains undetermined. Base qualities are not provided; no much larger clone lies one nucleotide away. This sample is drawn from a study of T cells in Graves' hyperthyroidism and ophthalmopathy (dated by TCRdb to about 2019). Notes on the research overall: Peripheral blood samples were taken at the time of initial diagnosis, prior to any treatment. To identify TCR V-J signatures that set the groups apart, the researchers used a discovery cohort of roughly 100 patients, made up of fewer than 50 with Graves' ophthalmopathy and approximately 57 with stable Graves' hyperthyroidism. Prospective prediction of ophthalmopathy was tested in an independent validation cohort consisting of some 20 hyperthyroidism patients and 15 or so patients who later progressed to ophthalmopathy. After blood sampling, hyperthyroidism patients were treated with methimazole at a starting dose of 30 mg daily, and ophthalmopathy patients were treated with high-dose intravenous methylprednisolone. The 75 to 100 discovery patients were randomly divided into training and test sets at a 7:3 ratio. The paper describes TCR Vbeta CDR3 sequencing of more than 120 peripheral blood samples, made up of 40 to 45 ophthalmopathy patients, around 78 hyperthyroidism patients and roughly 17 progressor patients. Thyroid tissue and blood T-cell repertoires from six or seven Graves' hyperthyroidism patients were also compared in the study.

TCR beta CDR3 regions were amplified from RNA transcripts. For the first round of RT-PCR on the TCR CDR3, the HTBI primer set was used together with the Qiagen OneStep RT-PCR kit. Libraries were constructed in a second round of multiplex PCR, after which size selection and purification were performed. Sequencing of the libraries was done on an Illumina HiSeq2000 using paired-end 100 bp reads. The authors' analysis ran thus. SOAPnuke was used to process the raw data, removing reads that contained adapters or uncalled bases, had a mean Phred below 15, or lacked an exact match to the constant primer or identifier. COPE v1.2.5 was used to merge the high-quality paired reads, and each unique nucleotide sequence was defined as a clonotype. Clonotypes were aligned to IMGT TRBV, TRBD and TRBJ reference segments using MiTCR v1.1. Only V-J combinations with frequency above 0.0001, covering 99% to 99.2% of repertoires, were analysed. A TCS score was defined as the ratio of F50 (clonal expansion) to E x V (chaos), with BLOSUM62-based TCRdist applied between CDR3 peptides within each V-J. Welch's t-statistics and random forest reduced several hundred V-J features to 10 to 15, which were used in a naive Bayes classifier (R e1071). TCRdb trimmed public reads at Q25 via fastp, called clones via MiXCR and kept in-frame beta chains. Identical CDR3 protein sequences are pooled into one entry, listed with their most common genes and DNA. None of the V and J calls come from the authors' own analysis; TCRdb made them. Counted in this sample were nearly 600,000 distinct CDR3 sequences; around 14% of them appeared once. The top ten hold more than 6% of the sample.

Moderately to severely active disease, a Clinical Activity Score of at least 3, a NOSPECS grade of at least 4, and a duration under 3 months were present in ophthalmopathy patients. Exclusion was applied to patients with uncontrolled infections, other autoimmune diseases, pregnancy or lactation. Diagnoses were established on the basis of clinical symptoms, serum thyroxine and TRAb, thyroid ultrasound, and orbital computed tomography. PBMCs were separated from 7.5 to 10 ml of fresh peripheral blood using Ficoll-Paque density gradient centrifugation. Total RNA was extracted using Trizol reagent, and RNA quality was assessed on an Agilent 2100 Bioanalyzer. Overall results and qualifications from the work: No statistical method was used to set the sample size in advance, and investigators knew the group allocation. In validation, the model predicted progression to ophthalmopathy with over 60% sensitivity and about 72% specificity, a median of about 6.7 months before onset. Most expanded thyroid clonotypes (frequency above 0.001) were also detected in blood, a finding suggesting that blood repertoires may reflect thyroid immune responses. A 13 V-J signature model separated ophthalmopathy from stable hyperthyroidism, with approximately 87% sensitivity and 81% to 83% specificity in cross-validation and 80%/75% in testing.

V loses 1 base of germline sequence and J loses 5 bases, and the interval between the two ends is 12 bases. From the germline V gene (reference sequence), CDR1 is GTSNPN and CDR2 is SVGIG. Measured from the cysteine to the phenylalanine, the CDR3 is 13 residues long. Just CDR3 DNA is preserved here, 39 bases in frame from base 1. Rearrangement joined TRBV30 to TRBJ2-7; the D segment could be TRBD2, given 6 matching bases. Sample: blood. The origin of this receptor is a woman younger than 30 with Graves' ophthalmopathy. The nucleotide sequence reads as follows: TGTGCCTGGAGTGGCGGGACCGGTAACGAGCAGTACTTC. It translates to CAWSGGTGNEQYF.